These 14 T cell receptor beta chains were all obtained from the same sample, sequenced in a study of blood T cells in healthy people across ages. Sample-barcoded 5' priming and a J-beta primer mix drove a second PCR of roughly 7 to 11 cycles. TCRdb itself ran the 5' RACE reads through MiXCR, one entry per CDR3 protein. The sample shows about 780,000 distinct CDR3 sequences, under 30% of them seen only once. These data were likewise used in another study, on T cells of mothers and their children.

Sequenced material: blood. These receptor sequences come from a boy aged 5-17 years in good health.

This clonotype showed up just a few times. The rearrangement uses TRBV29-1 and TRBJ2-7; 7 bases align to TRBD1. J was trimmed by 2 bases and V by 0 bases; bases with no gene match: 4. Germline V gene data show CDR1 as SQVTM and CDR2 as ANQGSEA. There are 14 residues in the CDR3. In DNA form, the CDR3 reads TGCAGCGTTGAAGATCCCGACAGGGCCTACGAGCAGTACTTC. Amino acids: CSVEDPDRAYEQYF.

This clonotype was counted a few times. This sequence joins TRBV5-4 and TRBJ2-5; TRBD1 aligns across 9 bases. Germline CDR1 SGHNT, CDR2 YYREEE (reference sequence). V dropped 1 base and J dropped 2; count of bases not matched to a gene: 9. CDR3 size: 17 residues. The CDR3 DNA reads TGTGCCAGCAGCTTGAGGACAGGGGCGTTTAATCAAGAGACCCAGTACTTC. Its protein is CASSLRTGAFNQETQYF.

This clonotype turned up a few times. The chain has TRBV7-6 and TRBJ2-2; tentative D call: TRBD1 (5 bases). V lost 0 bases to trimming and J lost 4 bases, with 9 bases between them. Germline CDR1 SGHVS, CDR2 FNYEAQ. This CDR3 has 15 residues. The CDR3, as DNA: TGTGCCAGCAGCTTAGCCAGGGTCCCCACCGGGGAGCTGTTTTTT. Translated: CASSLARVPTGELFF.

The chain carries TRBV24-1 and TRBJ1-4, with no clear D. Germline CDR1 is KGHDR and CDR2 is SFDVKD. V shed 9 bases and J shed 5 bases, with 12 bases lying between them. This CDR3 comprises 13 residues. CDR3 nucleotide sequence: TGTGCCACCGGAATGGGCCACAATGAAAAACTGTTTTTT. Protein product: CATGMGHNEKLFF.

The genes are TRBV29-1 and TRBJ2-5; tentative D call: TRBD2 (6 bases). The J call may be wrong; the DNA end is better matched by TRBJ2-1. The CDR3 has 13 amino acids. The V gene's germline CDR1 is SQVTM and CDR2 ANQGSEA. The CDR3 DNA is TGCAGCGTTGATGGGGTAGCGGTGTGGGAGCAGTTCTTC. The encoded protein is CSVDGVAVWEQFF.

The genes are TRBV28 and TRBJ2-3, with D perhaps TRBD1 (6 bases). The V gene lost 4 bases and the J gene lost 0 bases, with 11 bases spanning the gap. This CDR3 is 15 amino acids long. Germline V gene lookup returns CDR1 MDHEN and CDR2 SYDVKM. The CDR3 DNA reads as TGTGCCAGCAGTTCTTACAGGGCTAGCACAGATACGCAGTATTTT. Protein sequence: CASSSYRASTDTQYF.

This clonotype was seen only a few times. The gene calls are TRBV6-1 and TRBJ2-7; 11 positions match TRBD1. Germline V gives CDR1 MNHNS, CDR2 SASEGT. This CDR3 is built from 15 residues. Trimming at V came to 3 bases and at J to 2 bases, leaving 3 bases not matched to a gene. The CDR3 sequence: CASSETGQGAYEQYF. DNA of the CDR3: TGTGCCAGCAGTGAGACGGGACAGGGGGCCTACGAGCAGTACTTC.

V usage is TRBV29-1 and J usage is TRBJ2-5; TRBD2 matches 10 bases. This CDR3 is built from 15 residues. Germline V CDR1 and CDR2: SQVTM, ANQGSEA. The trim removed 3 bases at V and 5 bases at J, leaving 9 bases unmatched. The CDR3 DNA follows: TGCAGCGTTGATACAAGCGGGGGGGGTCGGGAGACCCAGTACTTC. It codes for CSVDTSGGGRETQYF.

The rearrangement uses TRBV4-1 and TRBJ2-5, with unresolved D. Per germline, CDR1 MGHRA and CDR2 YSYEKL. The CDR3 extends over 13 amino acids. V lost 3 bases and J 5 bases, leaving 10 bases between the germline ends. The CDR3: CASSQGILETQYF. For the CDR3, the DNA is TGCGCCAGCAGCCAGGGGATATTGGAGACCCAGTACTTC.

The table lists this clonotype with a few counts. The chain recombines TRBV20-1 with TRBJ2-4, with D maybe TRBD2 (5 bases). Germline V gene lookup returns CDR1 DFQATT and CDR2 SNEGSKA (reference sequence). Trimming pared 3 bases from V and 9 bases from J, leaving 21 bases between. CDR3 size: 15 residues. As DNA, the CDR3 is TGCAGTGCTAGCCCAGTCGAGGGCATAGGAGGCATTCAGTACTTC. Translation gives CSASPVEGIGGIQYF.

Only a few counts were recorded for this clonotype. The CDR3 region is CASRGAPAGGPQGNIQYF. DNA of the CDR3: TGTGCCAGTAGAGGGGCCCCAGCGGGGGGGCCCCAGGGGAACATTCAGTACTTC. The J gene is TRBJ2-4, the V gene TRBV19; 10 nucleotides line up with TRBD2. The CDR3 consists of 18 residues. CDR1 is LNHDA and CDR2 is SQIVND in the germline V gene (reference sequence). V gave up 6 bases and J gave up 7 bases; unmatched junction bases: 18. The full variable domain, completed using reference TRBV19 and TRBJ2-4, is DGGITQSPKYLFRKEGQNVTLSCEQNLNHDAMYWYRQDPGQGLRLIYYSQIVNDFQKGDIAEGYSVSREKKESFPLTVTSAQKNPTAFYLCASRGAPAGGPQGNIQYFGAGTRLSVL.

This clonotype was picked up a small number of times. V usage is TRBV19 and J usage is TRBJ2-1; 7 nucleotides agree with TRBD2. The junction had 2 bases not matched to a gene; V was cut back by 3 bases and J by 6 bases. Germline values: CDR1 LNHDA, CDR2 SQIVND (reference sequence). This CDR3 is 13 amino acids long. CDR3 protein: CASSIPSGNEQFF. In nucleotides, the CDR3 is TGTGCCAGTAGTATCCCTAGCGGCAATGAGCAGTTCTTC.

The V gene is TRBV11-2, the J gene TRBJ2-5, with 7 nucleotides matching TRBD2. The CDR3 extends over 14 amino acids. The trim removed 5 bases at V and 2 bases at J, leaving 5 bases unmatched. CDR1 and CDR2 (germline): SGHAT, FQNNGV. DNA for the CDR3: TGTGCCAGCAGCCGAGCGGGGTTACAAGAGACCCAGTACTTC. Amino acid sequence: CASSRAGLQETQYF.

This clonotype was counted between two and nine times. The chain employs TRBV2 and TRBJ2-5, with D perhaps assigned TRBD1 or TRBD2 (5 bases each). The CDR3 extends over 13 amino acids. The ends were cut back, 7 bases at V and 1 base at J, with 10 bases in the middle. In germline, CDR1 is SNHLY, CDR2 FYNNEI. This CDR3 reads CASIRDLQETQYF. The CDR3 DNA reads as TGTGCCAGCATTCGGGACCTCCAAGAGACCCAGTACTTC.